The entry below gives a single T cell receptor (beta chain) sequence along with its context. Germline V CDR1 and CDR2: DFQATT, SNEGSKA (reference sequence). The CDR3 is made up of 16 amino acids. Trimming took 5 bases from V and 11 from J; bases not matched to a gene: 21. A second PCR of roughly 6 to 12 cycles used a sample-barcoded 5' primer and a J-beta primer mix. TCRdb re-called the 5' RACE reads with MiXCR, one entry per CDR3 protein. The sample has about 1.7 million distinct CDR3 sequences, 28% seen once; the top ten hold 7.7%. This entry is derived from a study of blood T cells in healthy people across ages.

The chain links TRBV20-1 to TRBJ2-5, with 9 nucleotides matching TRBD2. The sequencing sample was made of blood. The clonotype originates from a woman aged 25 to 45 in good health. The CDR3 sequence: CSAAPSVAGAFNEQYF. For the CDR3, the DNA is TGCAGTGCTGCTCCGTCGGTAGCGGGGGCCTTCAATGAGCAGTACTTC.